This TCR beta chain was sequenced for a study of blood T cell repertoires in COVID-19 (dated by TCRdb to 2019 to 2021). In the study overall: Collaborator samples came from the United States, Italy and Spain and covered acute and convalescent phases of COVID-19. The prospective study material was composed of cDNA or gDNA derived from T cells, B-cell-depleted T cells, or PBMCs. Deeply sampled blood TCRbeta repertoires from subjects exposed to, actively infected with, or recovered from COVID-19 were included in the dataset. The repertoires were made available in a free public database intended to serve as a resource for research on the immune response to SARS-CoV-2. The samples were drawn from the first 160 participants of the ongoing ImmuneRACE study and from more than 1,000 subjects provided by 6 global collaborators. A de-identified subject ID, COVID-19 status, age in years and sex were almost always included in the sample metadata. HLA class I and class II types, where available, came from metadata supplied by the sample provider rather than from assay-based typing.

Trimming removed 8 bases from V and 3 bases from J, leaving 16 bases between the germline ends. The CDR3 has 13 amino acids, counting the end cysteine and phenylalanine. The read is trimmed to its CDR3 DNA, 39 bases read in frame from base 1. From the germline V gene (reference sequence), CDR1 is GTSNPN and CDR2 is SVGIG. What the work shows at the level of the full study, not this receptor alone: The quantity of clinical and demographic metadata differed by source and by participant and was supplied without curation.

Participants in the prospective study were aged roughly 18 to 89 years, lived in approximately 26 United States geographic areas, and enrolled through a virtual design. In the prospective study, participants were assigned to cohorts based on the clinical history participants reported in a screening survey and a study questionnaire. Recovered participants in ImmuneRACE Cohort 3 were defined by two consecutive negative NP/OP PCR tests, clearance by a healthcare professional, or resolution of symptoms. Each participant in the prospective study had whole blood, serum and a nasopharyngeal or oropharyngeal swab collected by mobile phlebotomists. Additional blood draws and questionnaires over an approximately 2-month period could optionally be provided by prospective study participants. Before DNA extraction, prospective study blood samples were shipped either frozen or at room temperature. This clone was seen many times. Its antigen has not been determined. Qualities for individual bases were not recorded, and no much larger clone is one base off.

TCRbeta CDR3 regions were amplified from genomic DNA by means of the immunoSEQ Assay, a bias-controlled multiplex PCR. Turning to the authors' computational methods: Nucleated cell counts per sample were estimated from amplification of reference gene primers within the assay. To quantify the absolute abundance of each unique TCRbeta CDR3 rearrangement, sequence reads were collapsed and filtered. Productive Simpson clonality was computed per sample as the square root of Simpson's diversity index over productive rearrangements. What TCRdb holds here is the immuneACCESS table cut down to in-frame rearrangements. Part of the clones is not present; checked against another copy, under half of the missing clones reflect an unresolved V gene, and the others are unexplained. That table is the source of V, J and clone size, and D and trimming were worked out from the DNA. This sample comprises fewer than 350,000 clones, 85% of them detected only once. The ten top clones hold about 2.7% of the sample.

This TCR was sampled from a woman between 50 and 59 years old who had recovered from COVID-19. Recombination linked TRBV30 to TRBJ1-1; TRBD1 is possibly the D segment (5 matching bases). Sequenced: PBMCs or T cells enriched from blood (not recorded which). The CDR3 has the sequence CAGYGGLHTEAFF. The nucleotides are TGTGCCGGATACGGGGGTTTGCACACTGAAGCTTTCTTT.